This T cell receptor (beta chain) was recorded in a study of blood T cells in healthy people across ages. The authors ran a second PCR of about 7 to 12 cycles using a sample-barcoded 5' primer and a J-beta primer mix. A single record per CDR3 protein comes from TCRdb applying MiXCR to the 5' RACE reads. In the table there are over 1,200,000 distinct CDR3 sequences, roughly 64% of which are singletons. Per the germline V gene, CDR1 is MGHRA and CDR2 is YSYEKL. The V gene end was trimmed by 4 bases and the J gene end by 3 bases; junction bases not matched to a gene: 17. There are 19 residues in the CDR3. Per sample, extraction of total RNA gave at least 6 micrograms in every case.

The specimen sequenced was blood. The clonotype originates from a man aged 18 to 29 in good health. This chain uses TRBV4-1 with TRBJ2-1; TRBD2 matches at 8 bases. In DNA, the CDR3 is TGCGCCAGCAGCCCAGTAGTGGTCAAACACGGGACTAGCTACAATGAGCAGTTCTTC. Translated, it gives CASSPVVVKHGTSYNEQFF.